A single sample is the source of the 28 T cell receptor beta chains below, sequenced in a study of T-cell reconstitution after alpha-beta-depleted transplantation in children (dated by TCRdb to about 2016). The library came from PCR. For sequencing, an Illumina HiSeq 2500 was employed. To normalize quantification of the TCRbeta repertoire, the TCR libraries were built with molecular barcoding that relied on unique molecular identifiers. TCRdb trimmed the raw reads at Q25, called clones with MiXCR and kept productive beta chains. CDR3 protein duplicates are merged, each entry listing the most common genes and DNA. This sample gives over 400,000 distinct CDR3 sequences in total; around 12% of them show up just once. Of the sample, 4.5% to 6% is held by the ten largest clones. Specimen: PBMCs from the stem cell graft donor, collected from the stem cell graft. The receptors come from a human donor who donated a stem cell graft to a child with combined immunodeficiency.

This clonotype was counted only a few times. The V call is TRBV7-9, the J call TRBJ2-5; no clear D gene. V shed 2 bases and J shed 5 bases, with 9 bases lying between them. The CDR3 has 13 amino acids. The germline V gene has CDR1 SEHNR and CDR2 FQNEAQ (reference sequence). The CDR3 DNA follows: TGTGCCAGCAGCTTAAGTGTAGCCGAGACCCAGTACTTC. This sequence encodes CASSLSVAETQYF.

There are a few counts of this clonotype. The gene calls are TRBV3-1 and TRBJ1-2, with D unclear. Trimming removed 1 base at V and 4 bases at J, with 4 bases between. Germline CDR1 reads LGHDT; CDR2 reads YNNKEL (reference sequence). This CDR3 spans 12 amino acids. CDR3 DNA: TGTGCCAGCAGCCAAGCTTTCTATGGCTACACCTTC. Translated: CASSQAFYGYTF.

This clonotype was detected a few times. The CDR3 DNA is TGTGCCAGCAGCTTACCGGGACCAACTAAGCAGTATTTT. Encoded protein: CASSLPGPTKQYF. The V gene is TRBV7-2, the J gene TRBJ2-3; either TRBD1 or TRBD2 may supply D (5 bases each). V dropped 2 bases and J dropped 11 bases, with 14 bases sitting between them. This CDR3 is 13 amino acids long. Germline CDR1 and CDR2: SGHTA and FQGNSA.

This clonotype was detected only a few times. The chain employs TRBV27 and TRBJ2-3; TRBD2 aligns across 9 bases. The CDR3 is 16 amino acids. Germline V gives CDR1 MNHEY, CDR2 SMNVEV (reference sequence). V shed 8 bases, J shed 2 bases, and the junction held 11 bases outside the gene matches. The CDR3 nucleotides are TGTGCCAGCGCAACCAATAGCGGGAGAAACACAGATACGCAGTATTTT. Encoded protein: CASATNSGRNTDTQYF.

This clonotype appeared many times. The chain uses TRBV10-3 and TRBJ1-5; the match to TRBD1 covers 8 bases. This CDR3 has 13 amino acids. CDR1 and CDR2 (germline): ENHRY, SYGVKD. J lost 5 bases, V lost 8 bases, and 5 bases had no gene match. CDR3 nucleotides: TGTGCCATCGGACAGGGTGACGATCAGCCCCAGCATTTT. Encoded protein: CAIGQGDDQPQHF.

This chain connects TRBV7-3 to TRBJ2-5; 9 bases are shared with TRBD2. V dropped 2 bases and J dropped 9; count of bases not matched to a gene: 16. The CDR3 has 17 amino acids. The germline V gene encodes CDR1 SGHTA and CDR2 FQGTGA. The CDR3 DNA sequence: TGTGCCAGCAGCTTAGAACCTAGCGGGACTCAATTAGGGGCCCAGTACTTC. It encodes CASSLEPSGTQLGAQYF.

This clonotype has ten or more counts. The V call is TRBV7-2, the J call TRBJ1-6; 7 bases agree with TRBD1. This CDR3 is built from 15 residues. Germline V gene lookup returns CDR1 SGHTA and CDR2 FQGNSA. Unmatched junction bases numbered 6, after V lost 3 bases and J lost 7 bases. The CDR3 here is CASSLRTGRNSPLHF. Here the CDR3 DNA reads TGTGCCAGCAGCTTGCGGACAGGAAGAAATTCACCCCTCCACTTT.

The chain uses TRBV4-1 and TRBJ2-7; 7 bases match TRBD1. The CDR3 sequence is 14 residues long. V trimming: 3 bases; J trimming: 3 bases; junction bases outside the gene matches: 5. CDR1 is MGHRA and CDR2 is YSYEKL in the germline V gene. DNA for the CDR3: TGCGCCAGCAGCCACAGAGGACAGGACTACGAGCAGTACTTC. Translated, it gives CASSHRGQDYEQYF.

The chain combines TRBV12-3 or TRBV12-4 with TRBJ2-5, with D maybe TRBD2 (5 bases). CDR3 length equals 14 residues. The V and J ends lost 3 bases and 5 bases respectively, with 13 bases between them. The CDR3, as DNA: TGTGCCAGCAGTTTTGCATCGGGGTACGAGACCCAGTACTTC. Translating gives CASSFASGYETQYF.

A few counts support this clonotype. The genes are TRBV27 and TRBJ1-1; D call uncertain. This CDR3 has 13 amino acids. V dropped 7 bases and J dropped 1 base, with 10 bases sitting between them. Germline V lookup: CDR1 MNHEY, CDR2 SMNVEV (reference sequence). This CDR3 reads CASKRGPNTEAFF. The CDR3 bases are TGTGCCAGCAAACGGGGTCCGAACACTGAAGCTTTCTTT.

Many counts were recorded for this clonotype. The V call is TRBV5-1, the J call TRBJ1-2; D may be TRBD1 (5 bases). Per the germline V gene, CDR1 is SGHRS and CDR2 is YFSETQ. The V end was cut by 7 bases, the J end by 5 bases, with 15 bases between. The CDR3 totals 13 residues. The CDR3 DNA is TGCGCCAGCTCAGGGCAGGGCGAGTATGGCTACACCTTC. This encodes CASSGQGEYGYTF.

This clonotype was observed a few times. The chain combines TRBV5-1 with TRBJ1-4; 8 bases are shared with TRBD1. The CDR3 covers 15 residues. The V segment lost 2 bases and the J segment 6 bases; nucleotides outside the gene matches: 6. Germline loops: CDR1 SGHRS, CDR2 YFSETQ. CDR3 DNA: TGCGCCAGCAGCTTCTACAGGGGGAGGTATGAAAAACTGTTTTTT. Its protein is CASSFYRGRYEKLFF.

The chain uses TRBV27 and TRBJ2-2; D assignment may be TRBD1 or TRBD2 (5 bases each). Trimming left V 5 bases short and J 0 bases short, with 19 bases between. The germline CDR1 and CDR2 sequences are MNHEY and SMNVEV (reference sequence). The CDR3 length is 18 residues. The CDR3 DNA reads as TGTGCCAGCAGTAAGGGACCCGAAATAAGCGCGAACACCGGGGAGCTGTTTTTT. Protein: CASSKGPEISANTGELFF.

J is TRBJ1-5 and V is TRBV20-1; TRBD1 might be the D (5 bases). Germline assignment: CDR1 DFQATT and CDR2 SNEGSKA (reference sequence). The length of the CDR3 is 13 residues. The CDR3 region has the DNA TGCGGGGTGGGGCCTCCTGGTGATCAGCCCCAGCATTTT. This encodes CGVGPPGDQPQHF.

J is TRBJ1-2 and V is TRBV5-5; D is possibly TRBD1 (5 bases). Between the trimmed V and J ends, which lost 4 bases and 4 bases, there was a span of 17 bases. The germline gives CDR1 SGHKS, CDR2 YYEKEE (reference sequence). CDR3 length: 15 amino acids. CDR3 in amino acids: CASSPTGARVYGYTF. Here the CDR3 DNA reads TGTGCCAGCAGCCCGACCGGAGCCAGGGTCTATGGCTACACCTTC.

The J gene is TRBJ1-1, the V gene TRBV19; 9 nucleotides agree with TRBD1. V dropped 2 bases and J dropped 1; count of bases not matched to a gene: 5. Germline CDR1 reads LNHDA; CDR2 reads SQIVND (reference sequence). The CDR3 contains 16 residues. CDR3 in amino acids: CASSIMDRGGNTEAFF. The DNA of the CDR3 is TGTGCCAGTAGTATAATGGACAGGGGAGGGAACACTGAAGCTTTCTTT.

This clonotype was counted many times. V gene TRBV4-2 combines with J gene TRBJ2-3; D uncertain. From germline, CDR1 is LGHNA and CDR2 YNFKEQ. Trimming took off 4 bases at V and 3 bases at J, with 14 bases between the two ends. The CDR3 totals 15 residues. CDR3 loop: CASSPLESETDTQYF. CDR3 coding DNA: TGTGCCAGCAGCCCCTTAGAGAGCGAAACAGATACGCAGTATTTT.

V usage is TRBV29-1 and J usage is TRBJ2-1; D may be TRBD2 (6 bases). This CDR3 has 10 residues. V was trimmed by 6 bases and J by 9 bases, leaving 9 bases between them. CDR1 SQVTM and CDR2 ANQGSEA come from the germline V gene. CDR3 coding DNA: TGCAGCGTGCGGGGAGGTGAGCAGTTCTTC. Protein product: CSVRGGEQFF.

Only a few counts were recorded for this clonotype. The rearrangement uses TRBV20-1 and TRBJ2-5; 7 nucleotides agree with TRBD1. This CDR3 is built from 15 residues. Germline-derived CDR1 and CDR2 are DFQATT and SNEGSKA (reference sequence). V was pared by 3 bases and J by 2 bases, with 9 bases of the junction left unmatched. CDR3 residues: CSASRMNRGQETQYF. The CDR3 DNA reads TGCAGTGCTAGCAGAATGAACAGGGGACAAGAGACCCAGTACTTC.

The V call is TRBV27, the J call TRBJ1-4; D is undetermined. CDR3 size: 16 residues. Germline V CDR1 and CDR2: MNHEY, SMNVEV (reference sequence). V was clipped by 5 bases and J by 0 bases, with 13 bases between them. The CDR3 nucleotides are TGTGCCAGCAGTCCTCCTCAGCCACCAACTAATGAAAAACTGTTTTTT. Translated, it gives CASSPPQPPTNEKLFF. Full variable domain (remainder filled in from reference TRBV27 and TRBJ1-4): EAQVTQNPRYLITVTGKKLTVTCSQNMNHEYMSWYRQDPGLGLRQIYYSMNVEVTDKGDVPEGYKVSRKEKRNFPLILESPSPNQTSLYFCASSPPQPPTNEKLFFGSGTQLSVL.

This CDR3 reads CASSLETGNQPQHF. The CDR3 DNA sequence: TGTGCCAGCAGCTTAGAGACAGGGAATCAGCCCCAGCATTTT. The chain has TRBV7-2 and TRBJ1-5; 7 bases map to TRBD1. The CDR3 spans 14 residues. CDR1 and CDR2 from the germline V gene are SGHTA and FQGNSA. J lost 4 bases, V lost 1 base, and 1 base had no gene match.

The CDR3 coding sequence is TGTGCCAGCAGTTTTTGGGCAGGGCGAGAATACGAGCAGTACTTC. It encodes CASSFWAGREYEQYF. The chain combines TRBV12-3 or TRBV12-4 with TRBJ2-7; D might be TRBD1 (5 bases). The CDR3 spans 15 residues. V lost 3 bases and J lost 4, with 16 bases in between.

The rearrangement links TRBV12-3 or TRBV12-4 to TRBJ2-6; perhaps TRBD2 as D (6 bases). Trimming cost V 1 base and J 0 bases, with 10 bases left between them. The CDR3 spans 17 residues. CDR3 nucleotides: TGTGCCAGCAGTTTAGTAGCCGGGGGCTCTGGGGCCAACGTCCTGACTTTC. As protein: CASSLVAGGSGANVLTF.

This clonotype was detected a few times. V gene TRBV2 combines with J gene TRBJ2-1; TRBD2 might be the D (6 bases). The CDR3 runs 16 residues. Germline V gene sequence: CDR1 SNHLY, CDR2 FYNNEI. The V gene lost 11 bases and the J gene lost 0 bases, with 20 bases spanning the gap. CDR3 coding DNA: TGTGCCTGCCTGGTAGGAGGGGAAGACTCCTACAATGAGCAGTTCTTC. Translated: CACLVGGEDSYNEQFF.

CDR3 coding DNA: TGTGCCAGCAGGGTCGGCCGGCAAGAAGGGACCCAGTACTTC. Amino acids: CASRVGRQEGTQYF. The chain links TRBV6-1 to TRBJ2-5; D is unresolved. Per germline, CDR1 MNHNS and CDR2 SASEGT. There are 14 residues in the CDR3. Trimming removed 6 bases from V and 7 bases from J, with 18 bases in between.

V and J are TRBV12-3 or TRBV12-4 and TRBJ1-3, with D perhaps matching TRBD1 (6 bases). The CDR3 is 15 amino acids. The germline V and J ends were trimmed by 5 bases and 2 bases, with 13 bases remaining between them. As DNA, the CDR3 is TGTGCCAGCAGTCCCCTCAGGGGACCTGGAAACACCATATATTTT. It codes for CASSPLRGPGNTIYF.

The table lists this clonotype with many counts. The chain combines TRBV12-3 or TRBV12-4 with TRBJ2-2; 11 bases align to TRBD1. The CDR3 runs 15 residues. The junction had 6 bases not matched to a gene; V was cut back by 5 bases and J by 7 bases. The chain's CDR3 is CASSVDRGLGGELFF. Here the CDR3 DNA reads TGTGCCAGCAGTGTGGACAGGGGGCTCGGCGGGGAGCTGTTTTTT.

This clonotype was counted at least ten times. The rearrangement uses TRBV5-1 and TRBJ2-2; D gene unclear. CDR1 and CDR2 (germline): SGHRS, YFSETQ. V was pared by 2 bases and J by 4 bases, with 9 bases between. The CDR3 loop spans 14 amino acids. The CDR3 is CASSLGHGTGELFF. In DNA form, the CDR3 reads TGCGCCAGCAGCTTAGGGCATGGCACCGGGGAGCTGTTTTTT.